Below, 4 T cell receptor beta chains from the same sample are listed, as sequenced in a study of cytomegalovirus exposure and HLA in healthy donors. The PCR was carried out with 60 Vbeta primers and 13 Jbeta primers. Only in-frame clones appear in the TCRdb table, and some are missing; sequencing was by immunoSEQ multiplex PCR. The profile shows about 270,000 clones, under 80% of them singletons. Sequences were obtained from PBMCs. The source is a female donor in good health and CMV-seronegative.

V usage is TRBV5-1 and J usage is TRBJ1-1, with 8 bases aligning to TRBD1. The CDR3 length is 14 residues. J lost 5 bases, V lost 4 bases, and 7 bases had no gene match. The V gene's germline CDR1 is SGHRS and CDR2 YFSETQ. CDR3 region: CASSDKTGVTEAFF. CDR3 DNA: TGCGCCAGCAGCGATAAGACAGGGGTGACTGAAGCTTTCTTT.

The V call is TRBV20-1, the J call TRBJ1-3; D is undetermined. V was pared by 0 bases and J by 8 bases, with 5 bases between. Germline V gene data show CDR1 as DFQATT and CDR2 as SNEGSKA (reference sequence). This CDR3 contains 11 residues. CDR3 DNA: TGCAGTGCTAGAGAAGCGGACACCATATATTTT. As protein: CSAREADTIYF.

This chain uses TRBV11-2 with TRBJ2-1; D remains unclear. The V end was cut by 5 bases, the J end by 5 bases, with 22 bases between. The CDR3 runs 17 residues. Looked up from germline, CDR1 is SGHAT and CDR2 is FQNNGV. The DNA of the CDR3 is TGTGCCAGCAGCCCCCTATCTGTTCAGACTCTTCACAATGAGCAGTTCTTC. It encodes CASSPLSVQTLHNEQFF.

This chain joins TRBV27 and TRBJ2-1, with 11 bases matching TRBD2. CDR3 length: 15 residues. Germline lookup yields CDR1 MNHEY and CDR2 SMNVEV (reference sequence). Trimming took 4 bases from V and 5 from J; bases not matched to a gene: 4. The CDR3 reads CASSSPGLADNEQFF. CDR3 DNA: TGTGCCAGCAGTTCTCCGGGACTAGCGGACAATGAGCAGTTCTTC.